The 15 T cell receptor beta chains below all came from one sample that was sequenced in a study of response to subunit inactivated influenza vaccine. TCRdb re-called the RT-PCR reads through MiXCR, storing one row per CDR3 protein. The data hold some 570,000 distinct CDR3 sequences, with 11% observed a single time. These records were also assigned to another study, of T cells expressing NK-cell markers. That paper notes: UMIs were included in TCR beta cDNA generated by 5'RACE template switching.

The specimen was PBMCs from blood, collected on the day of vaccination. Receptor source: a man aged 45 to 65 who received an inactivated influenza vaccine.

This clonotype was picked up a small number of times. The chain uses TRBV4-3 and TRBJ1-2; 11 bases agree with TRBD1. V trimming: 2 bases; J trimming: 4 bases; junction bases outside the gene matches: 6. The CDR3 is 16 amino acids. CDR1 and CDR2 from the germline V gene are LGHNA and YSLEER. The CDR3 DNA reads as TGCGCCAGCAGCCAACATCGGACAGGGGGCGCCTATGGCTACACCTTC. Its protein product is CASSQHRTGGAYGYTF.

This clonotype came up a few times. This sequence joins TRBV29-1 and TRBJ2-1; 11 bases fit TRBD2. The CDR3 has 13 residues. CDR1 is SQVTM and CDR2 is ANQGSEA in the germline V gene. The CDR3, as DNA: TGCAGTTCATGGTTAGCGGGGGGGAATGAGCAGTTCTTC. Translation: CSSWLAGGNEQFF.

This clonotype appeared many times. The chain combines TRBV20-1 with TRBJ2-3, with D perhaps TRBD2 (6 bases). The V gene's germline CDR1 is DFQATT and CDR2 SNEGSKA (reference sequence). This CDR3 is built from 15 residues. V shed 3 bases and J shed 3 bases, with 16 bases lying between them. The CDR3 sequence is CSASLLAGNTDTQYF. In DNA form, the CDR3 reads TGCAGTGCTAGTCTGTTGGCGGGAAATACAGATACGCAGTATTTT.

This clonotype was seen just once. CDR3 sequence reads: CASNSRQNLNTEAFF. The CDR3 DNA follows: TGTGCCAGCAACTCAAGACAGAACCTGAACACTGAAGCTTTCTTT. The chain uses TRBV3-1 and TRBJ1-1; D is perhaps TRBD1 (5 bases). The CDR3 length is 15 residues. V was trimmed by 7 bases and J by 0 bases, leaving 15 bases between them. In germline, CDR1 is LGHDT, CDR2 YNNKEL (reference sequence).

V usage is TRBV7-8 and J usage is TRBJ2-7; 11 bases are shared with TRBD2. Germline-derived CDR1 and CDR2 are SGHVS and FQNEAQ. With V trimmed by 4 bases and J by 6 bases, 5 bases remained unmatched. There are 14 residues in the CDR3. For the CDR3, the DNA is TGTGCCAGCAGCTGGGTAGCGGGGGGGGGCGAGCAGTACTTC. Its translation: CASSWVAGGGEQYF.

This chain joins TRBV7-9 and TRBJ1-3, with D perhaps matching TRBD1 (6 bases). With 8 bases removed from V and 0 bases from J, the gap between germline ends came to 17 bases. Germline values: CDR1 SEHNR, CDR2 FQNEAQ (reference sequence). The CDR3 sequence is 16 residues long. As DNA, the CDR3 is TGTGCCAGCGGGGAAGGAGGGACAAGCTCTGGAAACACCATATATTTT. Translating it yields CASGEGGTSSGNTIYF.

The table lists this clonotype with a few counts. For the CDR3, the DNA is TGTGCCAGCAGCTTAGAACTGGGACCCTACCGGCACGAGCAGTACTTC. Translation: CASSLELGPYRHEQYF. This chain joins TRBV7-2 and TRBJ2-7, with D perhaps matching TRBD1 or TRBD2 (5 bases each). V lost 1 base, J lost 5 bases, and 18 bases lay in between. The germline V gene has CDR1 SGHTA and CDR2 FQGNSA. The CDR3 spans 16 residues.

This clonotype was observed a few times. This sequence joins TRBV28 and TRBJ2-7, with TRBD1 identical over 10 bases. This CDR3 comprises 15 residues. V was pared by 6 bases and J by 2 bases, with 7 bases of the junction left unmatched. Germline values: CDR1 MDHEN, CDR2 SYDVKM. This chain's CDR3 is CASSRDRGLTYEQYF. CDR3 bases: TGTGCCAGCAGCCGCGACAGGGGGCTTACCTACGAGCAGTACTTC.

V and J are TRBV27 and TRBJ2-2; no reliable D call. Germline V lookup: CDR1 MNHEY, CDR2 SMNVEV (reference sequence). The V end lost 5 bases, the J end lost 1 base, and 11 bases lay between the germline ends. The CDR3 is made up of 15 amino acids. CDR3 region: CASSPGVLNTGELFF. DNA of the CDR3: TGTGCCAGCAGTCCCGGCGTTCTGAACACCGGGGAGCTGTTTTTT.

This clonotype was seen more than once but under ten times. The chain links TRBV3-1 to TRBJ2-6; tentative D call: TRBD1 (6 bases). CDR3 length: 19 amino acids. V lost 5 bases, J lost 1 base, and 21 bases lay in between. CDR1 LGHDT and CDR2 YNNKEL come from the germline V gene (reference sequence). CDR3 DNA sequence: TGTGCCAGCAGCACTATACCAGGGGATAAAATATCTGGGGCCAACGTCCTGACTTTC. Encoded protein: CASSTIPGDKISGANVLTF. Full variable domain (remainder filled in from reference TRBV3-1 and TRBJ2-6): DTAVSQTPKYLVTQMGNDKSIKCEQNLGHDTMYWYKQDSKKFLKIMFSYNNKELIINETVPNRFSPKSPDKAHLNLHINSLELGDSAVYFCASSTIPGDKISGANVLTFGAGSRLTVL.

In its sample, this clonotype was seen a few times. The chain joins TRBV9 to TRBJ2-7; tentative D call: TRBD1 (6 bases). There are 13 residues in the CDR3. Trimming cost V 1 base and J 5 bases, with 10 bases left between them. Germline V gives CDR1 SGDLS, CDR2 YYNGEE. The CDR3 spells CASSVQGSNEQYF. As DNA, the CDR3 is TGTGCCAGCAGCGTACAGGGGAGCAACGAGCAGTACTTC.

This clonotype has only a few counts. The rearrangement links TRBV6-1 to TRBJ2-2, with 8 positions matching TRBD2. V shed 8 bases and J 2 bases; nucleotides not matched to a gene: 10. The CDR3 covers 16 residues. Germline V CDR1 and CDR2: MNHNS, SASEGT. Written as DNA, the CDR3 is TGTGCCAGCCGAAATCCGGGGGGGCACAACACCGGGGAGCTGTTTTTT. Protein product: CASRNPGGHNTGELFF.

This clonotype was recorded many times. The V and J genes are TRBV12-3 or TRBV12-4 and TRBJ2-1, with 13 bases lining up with TRBD2. This CDR3 contains 16 residues. The V segment lost 4 bases and the J segment 7 bases; nucleotides outside the gene matches: 7. CDR3 in DNA: TGTGCCAGCAGTTCTCCCCTGACTAGCGGGGGGAATGAGCAGTTCTTC. As protein: CASSSPLTSGGNEQFF.

This chain links TRBV5-6 with TRBJ2-7; 7 bases line up with TRBD1. The CDR3 totals 14 residues. From germline, CDR1 is SGHDT and CDR2 YYEEEE. The V segment lost 0 bases and the J segment 2 bases; nucleotides outside the gene matches: 2. CDR3 protein: CASSLAGQTYEQYF. The CDR3 nucleotides are TGTGCCAGCAGCTTGGCGGGACAGACCTACGAGCAGTACTTC.

The rearrangement links TRBV7-2 to TRBJ2-5; unclear D gene. The CDR3 loop spans 13 amino acids. Germline assignment: CDR1 SGHTA and CDR2 FQGNSA. V was pared by 5 bases and J by 5 bases, with 12 bases between. In DNA form, the CDR3 reads TGTGCCAGCAGCCCGGCCCCTCGGGAGACCCAGTACTTC. Amino acids: CASSPAPRETQYF.